Only a few counts were recorded for the clone carrying this T cell receptor beta chain. The antigen is unknown. Here immunoSEQ multiplex PCR was the method, and the copy in TCRdb shows in-frame clones only, minus some. The sample records tens of thousands of clones, roughly 87% being singletons. This entry belongs to a study of OX40 agonist ivuxolimab in advanced cancers. Overall study: It was ivuxolimab, an agonistic anti-OX40 (CD134) antibody, that patients were treated with. The study's findings and limits: Antigens targeted by the expanded peripheral T cells were not determined. Dose levels from 0.1 to 3.0 mg/kg saw CD4+ and CD8+ blood T cells expand clonally by week 6.

This TCR was sampled from an adult with an advanced solid tumor such as melanoma, head and neck, liver or kidney cancer. This sample comprised CD4+ or CD8+ T cells sorted from blood, obtained in a trial of the OX40 agonist ivuxolimab.

The CDR3 region has the DNA TGCGCCAGCAGCTCCAGACAGGCTAATTCACCCCTCCACTTT. The encoded protein is CASSSRQANSPLHF. The chain carries TRBV4-1 and TRBJ1-6, with D tentatively TRBD1 (6 bases). This CDR3 contains 14 residues. Looked up from germline, CDR1 is MGHRA and CDR2 is YSYEKL. V lost 5 bases to trimming and J lost 6 bases, with 11 bases between them.